This entry concerns a single T cell receptor (beta chain). The data were taken from a study of identifying expanded T cells in peripheral blood. Sequenced by immunoSEQ multiplex PCR; TCRdb stores in-frame clones only, minus some. Here the sample spans approximately 110,000 clones, roughly 90% being singletons. The CDR3 has 14 amino acids. The V and J ends lost 1 base and 10 bases respectively, with 11 bases between them. Germline V gene lookup returns CDR1 LNHNV and CDR2 YYDKDF (reference sequence). This clonotype was sampled from a person aged 18 to 75 in good health. Specimen: blood. This sequence joins TRBV15 and TRBJ1-6; D gene unclear. CDR3 in amino acids: CATSRVRGGSPLHF. CDR3 nucleotides: TGTGCCACCAGCAGAGTACGAGGAGGCTCACCCCTCCACTTT. Using reference TRBV15 and TRBJ1-6 for the parts outside the CDR3, the full variable domain is DAMVIQNPRYQVTQFGKPVTLSCSQTLNHNVMYWYQQKSSQAPKLLFHYYDKDFNNEADTPDNFQSRRPNTSFCFLDIRSPGLGDTAMYLCATSRVRGGSPLHFGNGTRLTVT.